What follows are 8 T cell receptor beta chains derived from one specimen sequenced in a study of beta chain features in type 1 diabetes. Findings of the study overall: Shortening of TCRB CDR3s, moderate but significant, appeared in all four CD4+ subsets of Type 1 diabetes patients.

No cognate antigen is known for these TCRs. The authors reverse transcribed all of the isolated RNA, so sequencing captured expressed TCRB transcripts. Clones were read by immunoSEQ multiplex PCR, and TCRdb kept only the in-frame ones, dropping some. The data contain over 100,000 clones, around 15% of them singletons. Material: central memory CD4+ T cells from blood. Receptors originate from a young man with type 1 diabetes.

Ten or more counts support this clone. The chain couples TRBV19 to TRBJ2-7, with D perhaps matching TRBD1 (6 bases). This CDR3 has 13 amino acids. Germline CDR1 and CDR2: LNHDA and SQIVND (reference sequence). V dropped 5 bases and J dropped 2 bases, with 10 bases sitting between them. For the CDR3, the DNA is TGTGCCAGTAGTTTTCAGGGGACCTACGAGCAGTACTTC. Translated, it gives CASSFQGTYEQYF. Combining the CDR3 with reference TRBV19 and TRBJ2-7 gives the whole variable domain DGGITQSPKYLFRKEGQNVTLSCEQNLNHDAMYWYRQDPGQGLRLIYYSQIVNDFQKGDIAEGYSVSREKKESFPLTVTSAQKNPTAFYLCASSFQGTYEQYFGPGTRLTVT.

This clone has only a few counts. The chain recombines TRBV6-6 with TRBJ1-5; D is uncertain. Germline V gene lookup returns CDR1 MNHNY and CDR2 SVGAGI (reference sequence). Trimming stripped 1 base from V and 1 base from J, with 11 bases between. This CDR3 region has 16 residues. Written as DNA, the CDR3 is TGTGCCAGCAGTTACTTAGGATGGCAGAGCAATCAGCCCCAGCATTTT. As protein: CASSYLGWQSNQPQHF.

The rearrangement uses TRBV7-6 and TRBJ2-5, with a weak D call TRBD2 (5 bases). V was shortened by 5 bases and J by 8 bases, with 15 bases between the two germline ends. Germline V gene sequence: CDR1 SGHVS, CDR2 FNYEAQ. This CDR3 region has 13 residues. CDR3 nucleotides: TGTGCCAGCAGCCTGCAGGCGGGCGACACCCAGTACTTC. This translates into CASSLQAGDTQYF. The full variable domain, with the rest looked up from reference TRBV7-6 and TRBJ2-5, is GAGVSQSPRYKVTKRGQDVALRCDPISGHVSLYWYRQALGQGPEFLTYFNYEAQQDKSGLPNDRFSAERPEGSISTLTIQRTEQRDSAMYRCASSLQAGDTQYFGPGTRLLVL.

This clone was seen only a few times. The rearrangement joins TRBV6-5 to TRBJ1-1; a weak D match, TRBD1 (5 bases). This CDR3 is built from 13 residues. V shed 5 bases and J shed 1 base, with 8 bases lying between them. The V gene's germline CDR1 is MNHEY and CDR2 SVGAGI. The CDR3 DNA is TGTGCCAGCAGTGGGACGGCGAACACTGAAGCTTTCTTT. It encodes CASSGTANTEAFF.

Only a few counts were recorded for this clone. The chain recombines TRBV4-3 with TRBJ2-2; D perhaps matches TRBD1 (6 bases). This CDR3 region has 16 residues. Trimming left V 0 bases short and J 0 bases short, with 8 bases between. The germline V gene encodes CDR1 LGHNA and CDR2 YSLEER. This CDR3 reads CASSQDGGSNTGELFF. The CDR3 DNA is TGCGCCAGCAGCCAAGATGGGGGCTCGAACACCGGGGAGCTGTTTTTT.

This CDR3 reads CASSRDGGRRDEQFF. CDR3 DNA: TGTGCCAGTAGCCGCGACGGGGGGCGCCGGGATGAGCAGTTCTTC. The chain joins TRBV19 to TRBJ2-1; D may be TRBD2 (7 bases). Germline loops: CDR1 LNHDA, CDR2 SQIVND (reference sequence). V lost 6 bases and J 8 bases, leaving 20 bases between the germline ends. The CDR3 consists of 15 residues.

This clone was picked up a small number of times. The chain links TRBV4-3 to TRBJ2-3; D unclear. V was cut by 1 base and J by 7 bases, with 9 bases left in between. Per germline, CDR1 LGHNA and CDR2 YSLEER. The CDR3 is 13 residues long. The CDR3 region has the DNA TGCGCCAGCAGCCAAGCCAGAAGAAATACGCAGTATTTT. Translated, it gives CASSQARRNTQYF.

About this clone: Different DNA sequences within this sample yield the same CDR3. The chain recombines TRBV30 with TRBJ2-7; 7 bases match TRBD1. From germline, CDR1 is GTSNPN and CDR2 SVGIG (reference sequence). This CDR3 is built from 13 residues. Trimming removed 5 bases from V and 4 bases from J; junction bases left unmatched: 8. This chain's CDR3 is CAWVRGQGYEQYF. As DNA, the CDR3 is TGTGCCTGGGTGAGGGGGCAGGGATACGAGCAGTACTTC. Full variable domain (rest looked up from reference TRBV30 and TRBJ2-7): SQTIHQWPATLVQPVGSPLSLECTVEGTSNPNLYWYRQAAGRGLQLLFYSVGIGQISSEVPQNLSASRPQDRQFILSSKKLLLSDSGFYLCAWVRGQGYEQYFGPGTRLTVT.